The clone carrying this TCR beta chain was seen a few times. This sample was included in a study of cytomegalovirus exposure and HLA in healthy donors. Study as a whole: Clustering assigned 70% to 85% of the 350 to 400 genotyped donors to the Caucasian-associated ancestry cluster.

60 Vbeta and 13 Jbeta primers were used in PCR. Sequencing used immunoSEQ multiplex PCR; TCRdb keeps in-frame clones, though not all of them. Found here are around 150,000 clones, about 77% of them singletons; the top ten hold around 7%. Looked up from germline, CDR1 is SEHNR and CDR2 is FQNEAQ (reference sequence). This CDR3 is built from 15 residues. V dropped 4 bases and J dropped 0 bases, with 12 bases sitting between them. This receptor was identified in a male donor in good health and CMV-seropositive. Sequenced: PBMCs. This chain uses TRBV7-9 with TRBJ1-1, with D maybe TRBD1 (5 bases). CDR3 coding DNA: TGTGCCAGCAGCTGGCCAGTGGACATGAACACTGAAGCTTTCTTT. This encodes CASSWPVDMNTEAFF.